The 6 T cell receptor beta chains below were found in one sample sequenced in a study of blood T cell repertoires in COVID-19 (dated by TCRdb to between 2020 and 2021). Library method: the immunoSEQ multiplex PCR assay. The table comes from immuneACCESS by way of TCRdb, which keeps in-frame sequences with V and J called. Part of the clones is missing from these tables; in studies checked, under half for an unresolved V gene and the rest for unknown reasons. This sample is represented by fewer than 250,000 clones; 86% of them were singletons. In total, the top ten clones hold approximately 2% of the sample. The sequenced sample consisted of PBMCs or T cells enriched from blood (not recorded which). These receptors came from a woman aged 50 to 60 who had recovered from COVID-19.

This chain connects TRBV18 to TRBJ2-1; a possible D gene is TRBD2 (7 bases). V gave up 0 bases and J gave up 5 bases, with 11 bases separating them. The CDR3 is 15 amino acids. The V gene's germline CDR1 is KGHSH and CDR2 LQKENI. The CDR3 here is CASSPPGGLHNEQFF. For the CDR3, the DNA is TGTGCCAGCTCACCACCGGGGGGGCTCCACAATGAGCAGTTCTTC.

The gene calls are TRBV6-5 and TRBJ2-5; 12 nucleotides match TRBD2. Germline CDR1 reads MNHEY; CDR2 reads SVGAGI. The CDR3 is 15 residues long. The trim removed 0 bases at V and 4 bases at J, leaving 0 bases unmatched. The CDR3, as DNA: TGTGCCAGCAGTTACTCGGGACTAGCGGGAGAGACCCAGTACTTC. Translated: CASSYSGLAGETQYF.

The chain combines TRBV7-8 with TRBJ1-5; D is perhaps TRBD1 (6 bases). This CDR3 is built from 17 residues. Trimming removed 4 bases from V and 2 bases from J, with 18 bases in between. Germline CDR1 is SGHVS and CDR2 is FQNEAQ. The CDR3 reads CASSSPSGDNRNQPQHF. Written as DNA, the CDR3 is TGTGCCAGCAGCTCTCCCAGCGGGGACAACCGCAATCAGCCCCAGCATTTT.

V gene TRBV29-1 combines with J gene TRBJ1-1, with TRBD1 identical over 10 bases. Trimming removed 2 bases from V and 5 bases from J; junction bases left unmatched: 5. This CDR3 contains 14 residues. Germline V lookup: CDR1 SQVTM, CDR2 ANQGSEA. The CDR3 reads CSVEPDRGRTEAFF. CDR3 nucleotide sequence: TGCAGCGTTGAACCCGACAGGGGGCGAACTGAAGCTTTCTTT.

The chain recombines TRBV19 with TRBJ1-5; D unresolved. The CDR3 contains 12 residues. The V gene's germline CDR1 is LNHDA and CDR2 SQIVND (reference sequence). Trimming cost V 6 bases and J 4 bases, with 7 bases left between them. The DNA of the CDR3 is TGTGCCAGTAGGACACATAATCAGCCCCAGCATTTT. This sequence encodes CASRTHNQPQHF.

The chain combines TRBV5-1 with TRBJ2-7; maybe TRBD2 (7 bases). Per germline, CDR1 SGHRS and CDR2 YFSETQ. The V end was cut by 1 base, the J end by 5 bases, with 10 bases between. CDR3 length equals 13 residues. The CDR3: CASSLPGGHEQYF. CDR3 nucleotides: TGCGCCAGCAGCTTGCCGGGGGGCCACGAGCAGTACTTC.